These T cell receptor beta chains were read from a single sample in a study of blood T cell repertoires in COVID-19. Profiled with immunoSEQ multiplex PCR; TCRdb holds only in-frame clones, not every one. This sample has 150,000 to 200,000 clones; approximately 92% occur once, and the top ten carry nearly 0.55%. The sample comprised peripheral blood. The receptors come from a man aged 45-65 years with acute or convalescent COVID-19. Both conserved end residues are part of each CDR3. D genes are given only for firm matches. Expanded clones get a size class; other rows say once, few or many, or leave the size out.

size: .; J: TRBJ2-7; D: .; V: TRBV28; DNA: TGTGCCAGCAGTTATCTAAGCGGAAACTACGAGCAGTACTTC; CDR3: CASSYLSGNYEQYF
size: once; J: TRBJ1-5; D: TRBD1; V: TRBV10-1; DNA: TGCGCCAGCAGTGAGCCCCAGGGGGCAGGCAATCAGCCCCAGCATTTT; CDR3: CASSEPQGAGNQPQHF
size: .; J: TRBJ2-7; D: TRBD1; V: TRBV25-1; DNA: TGTGCCAGCAGTGGCCGGGACAGAAGGAATTTC; CDR3: CASSGRDRRNF
size: .; J: TRBJ1-5; D: .; V: TRBV28; DNA: TGTGCCAGCAGTTTTCTTCGACAGATCAATCAGCCCCAGCATTTT; CDR3: CASSFLRQINQPQHF
size: once; J: TRBJ1-5; D: .; V: TRBV6-2/TRBV6-3; DNA: TGTGCCAGCAGCATGAGACAGGGCAATCAGCCCCAGCATTTT; CDR3: CASSMRQGNQPQHF
size: few; J: TRBJ1-5; D: TRBD1; V: TRBV4-2; DNA: TGTGCCAGCAGCTTCTATGGACAGGGTGGTCAGCCCCAGCATTTT; CDR3: CASSFYGQGGQPQHF
size: once; J: TRBJ1-4; D: .; V: TRBV18; DNA: TGTGCCAGCTCATCCCGGACAGACTATAATGAAAAACTGTTTTTT; CDR3: CASSSRTDYNEKLFF
size: .; J: TRBJ2-2; D: .; V: TRBV7-9; DNA: TGTGCCAGCAGCTTAGGAGGCTCCGGGGAGCTGTTTTTT; CDR3: CASSLGGSGELFF
size: .; J: TRBJ2-7; D: .; V: TRBV19; DNA: TGTGCCAGTAGCACGCCGAGCGGTTACGAGCAGTACTTC; CDR3: CASSTPSGYEQYF
size: .; J: TRBJ2-5; D: .; V: TRBV21-1; DNA: TGTGCCAGCACTAACCGAGGGGAAGGACAGGCCGAAACCGCACAAGAGACCCAGTACTTC; CDR3: CASTNRGEGQAETAQETQYF
size: .; J: TRBJ1-1; D: .; V: TRBV11-2; DNA: TGTGCCAGCAGCTTAGTTATTGAAGCTTTCTTT; CDR3: CASSLVIEAFF
size: .; J: TRBJ1-1; D: TRBD1; V: TRBV12-5; DNA: TGTGCTAGTGGTCTCGGGACAGGGGGCCAGAACACTGAAGCTTTCTTT; CDR3: CASGLGTGGQNTEAFF
size: once; J: TRBJ1-1; D: .; V: TRBV18; DNA: TGTGCCAGCTCCCAGACAGGTAAAGTTGAAGCTTTCTTT; CDR3: CASSQTGKVEAFF
size: .; J: TRBJ1-3; D: .; V: TRBV7-9; DNA: TGTGCCAGCAGCCCCCGGGGAGGGGGACTACCCTCTGGAAACACCATATATTTT; CDR3: CASSPRGGGLPSGNTIYF
size: .; J: TRBJ2-5; D: TRBD2; V: TRBV6-2/TRBV6-3; DNA: TGTGCCAGCAGTTACCCCTCCGCCCGGCGGGAGGAGACCCAGTACTTC; CDR3: CASSYPSARREETQYF
size: .; J: TRBJ2-1; D: TRBD2; V: TRBV4-1; DNA: TGCGCCAGCAGCACGGGACTAGGTGTTAATGAGCAGTTCTTC; CDR3: CASSTGLGVNEQFF
size: .; J: TRBJ1-1; D: TRBD1; V: TRBV5-8; DNA: TGTGCCAGCAGCTTGGCGACAGGGAAAGGGTTAACTGAAGCTTTCTTT; CDR3: CASSLATGKGLTEAFF
size: .; J: TRBJ1-1; D: .; V: TRBV4-1; DNA: TGCGCCAGCAGCCCTCGCTTGAGAGACACTGAAGCTTTCTTT; CDR3: CASSPRLRDTEAFF
size: .; J: TRBJ2-3; D: .; V: TRBV21-1; DNA: TGTGCCAGCAATAAGACAGGGGGCACAGATACGCAGTATTTT; CDR3: CASNKTGGTDTQYF
size: .; J: TRBJ2-7; D: .; V: TRBV30; DNA: TGTGCCTGGAGTGTAACAGTCCAGGGCGAGCAGTACTTC; CDR3: CAWSVTVQGEQYF
size: .; J: TRBJ2-1; D: .; V: TRBV18; DNA: TGTGCCAGCTCCCCCCAAGGGGGAAGCTCCTACAATGAGCAGTTCTTC; CDR3: CASSPQGGSSYNEQFF
size: .; J: TRBJ2-1; D: TRBD1; V: TRBV5-1; DNA: TGCGCCAGCAGCCTGGGACAGGGGGTCAATGAGCAGTTCTTC; CDR3: CASSLGQGVNEQFF
size: .; J: TRBJ1-5; D: .; V: TRBV28; DNA: TGTGCCAGCAGGGGGCCGTATAATCAGCCCCAGCATTTT; CDR3: CASRGPYNQPQHF
size: .; J: TRBJ2-5; D: TRBD1; V: TRBV5-1; DNA: TGCGCCAGCAGCTCTCGACAGGGGGCGGCGAAGACCCAGTACTTC; CDR3: CASSSRQGAAKTQYF
size: .; J: TRBJ1-5; D: .; V: TRBV10-3; DNA: TGTGCCATCAGTGAGGAGGTGGGGGGAAATCAGCCCCAGCATTTT; CDR3: CAISEEVGGNQPQHF
size: .; J: TRBJ1-5; D: .; V: TRBV2; DNA: TGTGCCAGCAGGGGCAGGGCTGAGGTGCAGCCCCAGCATTTT; CDR3: CASRGRAEVQPQHF
size: .; J: TRBJ2-2; D: .; V: TRBV4-2; DNA: TGTGCCAGCAGCCAAAATATTGGACTAAACACCGGGGAGCTGTTTTTT; CDR3: CASSQNIGLNTGELFF
size: .; J: TRBJ2-1; D: TRBD2; V: TRBV5-8; DNA: TGTGCCAGCAGCCCCCAGGGGACTAGAGGGAACGAGCAGTTCTTC; CDR3: CASSPQGTRGNEQFF
size: .; J: TRBJ2-3; D: TRBD2; V: TRBV2; DNA: TGTGCCAGCAGTGAAGCGCGCGGGGGGCCGGCAGATACGCAGTATTTT; CDR3: CASSEARGGPADTQYF
size: .; J: TRBJ2-3; D: .; V: TRBV9; DNA: TGTGCCAGCAGCGGTTACACAGATACGCAGTATTTT; CDR3: CASSGYTDTQYF
size: .; J: TRBJ1-6; D: .; V: TRBV2; DNA: TGTGCCAGCAGTGAAGCCAGGGTAAATTCACCCCTCCACTTT; CDR3: CASSEARVNSPLHF
size: .; J: TRBJ1-2; D: TRBD1; V: TRBV4-1; DNA: TGCGCCAGCAGCCGCCAGACAGGGTGGGACTATGGCTACACCTTC; CDR3: CASSRQTGWDYGYTF
size: .; J: TRBJ2-5; D: .; V: TRBV7-2; DNA: TGTGCCAGCAGCTCTGGACAGTTGCGTAAAGAGACCCAGTACTTC; CDR3: CASSSGQLRKETQYF
size: .; J: TRBJ1-2; D: .; V: TRBV10-2; DNA: TGCGCCAGCCAGATACAGGGTTATGGCTACACCTTC; CDR3: CASQIQGYGYTF
size: .; J: TRBJ1-2; D: .; V: TRBV28; DNA: TGTGCCACACGAGCTAACTATGGCTACACCTTC; CDR3: CATRANYGYTF
size: .; J: TRBJ1-5; D: .; V: TRBV28; DNA: TGTGCCAGCAGTTTAGGGTATGGGGAGAATAGCAATCAGCCCCAGCATTTT; CDR3: CASSLGYGENSNQPQHF
size: .; J: TRBJ2-1; D: TRBD2; V: TRBV19; DNA: TGTGCCAGTAGACCTGGGACTAGCGGGCACAATGAGCAGTTCTTC; CDR3: CASRPGTSGHNEQFF
size: .; J: TRBJ1-2; D: TRBD1; V: TRBV3-1/TRBV3-2; DNA: TGTGCCAGCAGTCAAACAGGGGCTGGCTACACCTTC; CDR3: CASSQTGAGYTF
size: .; J: TRBJ1-1; D: TRBD1; V: TRBV4-2; DNA: TGTGCCAGCAGCCAAGGGGGGACAGCGAACACTGAAGCTTTCTTT; CDR3: CASSQGGTANTEAFF
size: few; J: TRBJ1-3; D: .; V: TRBV29-1; DNA: TGCAGCGTTGTAACTCAGGAAGCCTCTGGAAACACCATATATTTT; CDR3: CSVVTQEASGNTIYF
size: .; J: TRBJ2-1; D: TRBD1; V: TRBV4-3; DNA: TGCGCCAGCAGCCAGCTTACAGGGGCTAATGAGCAGTTCTTC; CDR3: CASSQLTGANEQFF
size: .; J: TRBJ2-4; D: .; V: TRBV11-2; DNA: TGTGCCAGCAGCTTCTCAGGGGTGGGGGCCAAAAACATTCAGTACTTC; CDR3: CASSFSGVGAKNIQYF
size: .; J: TRBJ1-6; D: .; V: TRBV2; DNA: TGTGCCAGCAGTGAAGGCGGAGGCTCCTATAATTCACCCCTCCACTTT; CDR3: CASSEGGGSYNSPLHF
size: .; J: TRBJ2-1; D: TRBD2; V: TRBV18; DNA: TGTGCCAGCTCATCGCTTAGCGGGGAGGGGTACAATGAGCAGTTCTTC; CDR3: CASSSLSGEGYNEQFF
size: .; J: TRBJ2-5; D: .; V: TRBV28; DNA: TGTGCCAGCAGTTTCTCTACAGGGACCCAGTACTTC; CDR3: CASSFSTGTQYF
size: once; J: TRBJ2-3; D: TRBD2; V: TRBV6-4; DNA: TGTGCCAGCAGTGAGAAGCGGGGGGCGGGCACAGATACGCAGTATTTT; CDR3: CASSEKRGAGTDTQYF
size: .; J: TRBJ2-6; D: TRBD1; V: TRBV4-1; DNA: TGCGCCAGCAGCCGGTGGACAGGGGCCCCCACTGGGGCCAACGTCCTGACTTTC; CDR3: CASSRWTGAPTGANVLTF
size: .; J: TRBJ2-1; D: TRBD2; V: TRBV7-6; DNA: TGTGCCAGCAGCCTCTTGACTAGCGGGAGCGGTGAGCAGTTCTTC; CDR3: CASSLLTSGSGEQFF
size: few; J: TRBJ2-2; D: TRBD2; V: TRBV7-2; DNA: TGTGCCAGCAGCTTTAGCAGCGGGGGAAACACCGGGGAGCTGTTTTTT; CDR3: CASSFSSGGNTGELFF
size: .; J: TRBJ1-4; D: TRBD1; V: TRBV24-1; DNA: TGTGCCACCAGTGCAGACAGGGGGGCTAATGAAAAACTGTTTTTT; CDR3: CATSADRGANEKLFF
size: .; J: TRBJ2-2; D: TRBD1; V: TRBV7-9; DNA: TGTGCCAGCAGCAACACAGGGGGCCGGACCGGGGAGCTGTTTTTT; CDR3: CASSNTGGRTGELFF
size: few; J: TRBJ2-1; D: .; V: TRBV11-2; DNA: TGTGCCAGCAGCTTATCGGCTAGCCTGGGGAATGAGCAGTTCTTC; CDR3: CASSLSASLGNEQFF
size: .; J: TRBJ1-2; D: .; V: TRBV28; DNA: TGTGCCAGCAGTCTCGGGAGAGGGGCCTCTCATAACTATGGCTACACCTTC; CDR3: CASSLGRGASHNYGYTF
size: .; J: TRBJ1-1; D: TRBD1; V: TRBV10-3; DNA: TGTGCCATCAGTGAGCAGGGGGCAAGGACTGAAGCTTTCTTT; CDR3: CAISEQGARTEAFF